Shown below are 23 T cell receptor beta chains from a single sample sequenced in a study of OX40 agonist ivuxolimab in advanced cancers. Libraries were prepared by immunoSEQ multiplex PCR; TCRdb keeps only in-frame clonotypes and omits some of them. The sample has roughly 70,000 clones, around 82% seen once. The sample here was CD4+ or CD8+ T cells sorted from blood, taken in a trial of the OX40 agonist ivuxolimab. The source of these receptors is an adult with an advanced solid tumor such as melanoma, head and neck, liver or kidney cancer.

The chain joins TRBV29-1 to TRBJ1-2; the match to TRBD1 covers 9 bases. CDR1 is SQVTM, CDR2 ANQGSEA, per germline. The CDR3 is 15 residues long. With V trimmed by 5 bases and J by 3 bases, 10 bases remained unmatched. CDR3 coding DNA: TGCAGCGTTTCCTGGGACAGGGAGCTATACTATGGCTACACCTTC. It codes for CSVSWDRELYYGYTF.

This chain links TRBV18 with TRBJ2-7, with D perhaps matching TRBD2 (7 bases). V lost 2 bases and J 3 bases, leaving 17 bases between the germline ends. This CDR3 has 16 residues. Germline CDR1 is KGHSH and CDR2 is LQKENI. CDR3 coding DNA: TGTGCCAGCTCACCATATTCTGCGGGGGCATACTACGAGCAGTACTTC. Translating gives CASSPYSAGAYYEQYF.

The CDR3 nucleotides read TGTGCCAGCAGCATACAGCCCGGGACACTAAATAATTCACCCCTCCACTTT. Translated, it gives CASSIQPGTLNNSPLHF. The rearrangement links TRBV7-9 to TRBJ1-6; a possible D gene is TRBD1 (6 bases). The CDR3 has 17 residues. CDR1 and CDR2 (germline): SEHNR, FQNEAQ (reference sequence). Trimming shortened V by 5 bases and J by 5 bases, and 19 bases separated the two germline ends.

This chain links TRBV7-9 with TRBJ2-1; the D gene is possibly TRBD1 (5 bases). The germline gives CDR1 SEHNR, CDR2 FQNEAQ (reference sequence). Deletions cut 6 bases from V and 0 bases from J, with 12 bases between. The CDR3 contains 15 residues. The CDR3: CASSPPGNSYNEQFF. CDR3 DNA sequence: TGTGCCAGCAGTCCCCCAGGGAACTCCTACAATGAGCAGTTCTTC.

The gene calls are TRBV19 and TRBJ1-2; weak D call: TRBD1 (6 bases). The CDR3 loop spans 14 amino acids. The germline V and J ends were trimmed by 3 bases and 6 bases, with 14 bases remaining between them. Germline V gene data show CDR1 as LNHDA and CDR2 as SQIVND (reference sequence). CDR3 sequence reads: CASSMDRGVDGYTF. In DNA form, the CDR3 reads TGTGCCAGTAGTATGGACAGAGGAGTGGATGGCTACACCTTC.

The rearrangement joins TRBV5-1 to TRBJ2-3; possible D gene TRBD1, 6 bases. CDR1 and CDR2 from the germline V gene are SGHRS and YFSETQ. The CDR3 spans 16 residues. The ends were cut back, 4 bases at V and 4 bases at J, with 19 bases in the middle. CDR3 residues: CASSAAGRTASDTQYF. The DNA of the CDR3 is TGCGCCAGCAGCGCAGCTGGCAGGACAGCCTCAGATACGCAGTATTTT.

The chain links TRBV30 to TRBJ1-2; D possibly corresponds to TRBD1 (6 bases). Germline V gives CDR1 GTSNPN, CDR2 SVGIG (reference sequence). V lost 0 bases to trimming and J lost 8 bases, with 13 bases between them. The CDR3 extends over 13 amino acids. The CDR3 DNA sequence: TGTGCCTGGAGTGTAGACAGGAGTTACGGCTACACCTTC. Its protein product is CAWSVDRSYGYTF.

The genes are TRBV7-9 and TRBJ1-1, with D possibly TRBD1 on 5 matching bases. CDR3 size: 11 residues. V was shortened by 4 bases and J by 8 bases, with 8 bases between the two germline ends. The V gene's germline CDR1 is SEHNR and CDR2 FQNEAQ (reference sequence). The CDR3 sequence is CASSSGREAFF. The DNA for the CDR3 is TGTGCCAGCAGCTCAGGGAGGGAAGCTTTCTTT.

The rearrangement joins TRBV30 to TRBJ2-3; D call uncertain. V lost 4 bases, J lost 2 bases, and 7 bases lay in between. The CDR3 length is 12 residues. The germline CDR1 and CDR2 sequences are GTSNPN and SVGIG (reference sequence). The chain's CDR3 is CAWNHYTDTQYF. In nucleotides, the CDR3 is TGTGCCTGGAATCACTACACAGATACGCAGTATTTT.

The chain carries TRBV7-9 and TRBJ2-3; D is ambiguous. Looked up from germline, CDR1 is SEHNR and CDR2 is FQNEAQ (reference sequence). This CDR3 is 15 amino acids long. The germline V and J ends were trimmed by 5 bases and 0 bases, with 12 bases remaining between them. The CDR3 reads CASSPLGPSTDTQYF. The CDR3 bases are TGTGCCAGCAGCCCCCTGGGCCCTAGCACAGATACGCAGTATTTT.

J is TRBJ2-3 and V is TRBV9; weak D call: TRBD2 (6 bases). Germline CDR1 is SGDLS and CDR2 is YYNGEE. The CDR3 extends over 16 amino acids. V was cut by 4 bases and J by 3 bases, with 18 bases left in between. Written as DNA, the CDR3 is TGTGCCAGCAGCCCCCGCGGGGTTCGGTTGACAGATACGCAGTATTTT. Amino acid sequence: CASSPRGVRLTDTQYF.

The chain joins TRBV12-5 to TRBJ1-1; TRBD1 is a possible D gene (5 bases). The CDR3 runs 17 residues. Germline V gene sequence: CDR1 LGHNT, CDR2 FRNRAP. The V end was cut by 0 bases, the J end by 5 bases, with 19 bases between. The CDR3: CASGLVLGAGAGTEAFF. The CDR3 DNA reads TGTGCTAGTGGTTTGGTACTAGGTGCCGGGGCAGGAACTGAAGCTTTCTTT.

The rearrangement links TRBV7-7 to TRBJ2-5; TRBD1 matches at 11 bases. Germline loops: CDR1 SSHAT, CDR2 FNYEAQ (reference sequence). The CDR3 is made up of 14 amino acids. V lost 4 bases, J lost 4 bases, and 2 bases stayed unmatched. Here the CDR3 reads CASSSGTGGETQYF. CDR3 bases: TGTGCCAGCAGCTCCGGGACAGGGGGAGAGACCCAGTACTTC.

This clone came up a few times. The CDR3 DNA follows: TGTGCCAGCAGCTTACGAGGGTTGAACACCATATATTTT. Translation gives CASSLRGLNTIYF. This sequence joins TRBV7-2 and TRBJ1-3; D ambiguous. V lost 2 bases to trimming and J lost 7 bases, with 9 bases between them. This CDR3 has 13 residues. CDR1 is SGHTA, CDR2 FQGNSA, per germline.

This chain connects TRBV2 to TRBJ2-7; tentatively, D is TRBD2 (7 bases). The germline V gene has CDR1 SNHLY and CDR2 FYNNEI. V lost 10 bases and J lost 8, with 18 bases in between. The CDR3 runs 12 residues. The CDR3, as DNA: TGTGCCATAGTCCAGGGGAGCGGGAAGCAGTACTTC. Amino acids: CAIVQGSGKQYF.

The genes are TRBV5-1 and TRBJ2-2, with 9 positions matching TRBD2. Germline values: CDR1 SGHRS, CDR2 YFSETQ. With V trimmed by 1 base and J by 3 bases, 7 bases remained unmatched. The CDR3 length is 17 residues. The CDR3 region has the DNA TGCGCCAGCAGCTTGCGGGGGCTAGCGGGATACACCGGGGAGCTGTTTTTT. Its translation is CASSLRGLAGYTGELFF.

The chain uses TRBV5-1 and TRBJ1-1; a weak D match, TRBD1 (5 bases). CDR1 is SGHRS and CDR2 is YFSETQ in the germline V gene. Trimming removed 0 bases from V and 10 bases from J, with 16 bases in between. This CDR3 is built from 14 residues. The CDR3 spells CASSLAQGTVGAFF. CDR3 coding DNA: TGCGCCAGCAGCTTGGCGCAGGGCACGGTGGGAGCTTTCTTT. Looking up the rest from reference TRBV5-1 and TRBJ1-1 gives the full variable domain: KAGVTQTPRYLIKTRGQQVTLSCSPISGHRSVSWYQQTPGQGLQFLFEYFSETQRNKGNFPGRFSGRQFSNSRSEMNVSTLELGDSALYLCASSLAQGTVGAFFGQGTRLTVV.

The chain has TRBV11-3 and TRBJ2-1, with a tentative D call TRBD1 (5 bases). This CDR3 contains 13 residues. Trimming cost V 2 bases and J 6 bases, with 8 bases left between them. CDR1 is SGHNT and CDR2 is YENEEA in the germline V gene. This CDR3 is CASSLNRLNEQFF. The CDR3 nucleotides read TGTGCCAGCAGCTTAAACAGGCTCAATGAGCAGTTCTTC.

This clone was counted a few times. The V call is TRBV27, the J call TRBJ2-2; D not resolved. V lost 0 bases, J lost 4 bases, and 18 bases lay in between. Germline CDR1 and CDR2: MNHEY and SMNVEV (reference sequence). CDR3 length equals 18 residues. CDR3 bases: TGTGCCAGCAGTTTATCTGTGGGCGCCAGAATACGCACCGGGGAGCTGTTTTTT. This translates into CASSLSVGARIRTGELFF.

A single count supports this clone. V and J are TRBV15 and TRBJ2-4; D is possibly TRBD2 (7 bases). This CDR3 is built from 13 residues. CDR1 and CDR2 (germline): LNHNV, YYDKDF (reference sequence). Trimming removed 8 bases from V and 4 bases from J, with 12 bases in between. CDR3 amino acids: CATGGGGKNIQYF. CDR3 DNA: TGTGCCACCGGGGGGGGCGGTAAAAACATTCAGTACTTC.

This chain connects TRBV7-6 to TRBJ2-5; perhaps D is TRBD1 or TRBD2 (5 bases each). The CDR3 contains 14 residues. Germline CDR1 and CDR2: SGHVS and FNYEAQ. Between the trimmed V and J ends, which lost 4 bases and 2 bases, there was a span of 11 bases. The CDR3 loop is CASSSLWGQETQYF. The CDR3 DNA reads TGTGCCAGCAGCTCCCTTTGGGGGCAAGAGACCCAGTACTTC.

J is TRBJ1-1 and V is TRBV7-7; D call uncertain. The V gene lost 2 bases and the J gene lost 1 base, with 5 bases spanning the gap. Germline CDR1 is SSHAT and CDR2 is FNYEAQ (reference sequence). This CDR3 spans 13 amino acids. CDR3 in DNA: TGTGCCAGCAGCTTAAAACAGAACACTGAAGCTTTCTTT. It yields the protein CASSLKQNTEAFF.

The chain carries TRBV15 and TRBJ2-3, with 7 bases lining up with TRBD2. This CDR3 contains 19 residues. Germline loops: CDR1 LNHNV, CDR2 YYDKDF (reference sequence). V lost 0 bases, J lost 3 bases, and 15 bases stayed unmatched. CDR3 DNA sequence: TGTGCCACCAGCAGAGAGGCTAGCGGAGGCCAGCGGGGAACAGATACGCAGTATTTT. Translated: CATSREASGGQRGTDTQYF.